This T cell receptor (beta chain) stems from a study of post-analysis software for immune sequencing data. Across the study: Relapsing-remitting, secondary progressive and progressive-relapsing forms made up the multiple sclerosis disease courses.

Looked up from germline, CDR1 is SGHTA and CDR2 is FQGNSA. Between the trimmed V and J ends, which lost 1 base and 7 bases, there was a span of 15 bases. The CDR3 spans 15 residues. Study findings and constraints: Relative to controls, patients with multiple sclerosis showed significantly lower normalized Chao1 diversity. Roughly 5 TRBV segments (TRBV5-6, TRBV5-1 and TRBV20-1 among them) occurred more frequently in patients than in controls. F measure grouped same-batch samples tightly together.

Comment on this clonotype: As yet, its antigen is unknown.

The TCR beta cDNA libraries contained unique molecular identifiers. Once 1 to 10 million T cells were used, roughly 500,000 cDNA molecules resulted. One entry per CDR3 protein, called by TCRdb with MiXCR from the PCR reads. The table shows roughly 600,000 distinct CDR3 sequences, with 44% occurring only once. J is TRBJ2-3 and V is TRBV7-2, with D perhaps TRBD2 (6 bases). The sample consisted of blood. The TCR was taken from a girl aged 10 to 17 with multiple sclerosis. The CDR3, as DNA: TGTGCCAGCAGCTTAGGTGGCAGCGGAGGGAATACGCAGTATTTT. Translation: CASSLGGSGGNTQYF.